The clone carrying this TCR beta chain was observed at least ten times. The CDR3 extends over 14 amino acids. Germline V gives CDR1 DFQATT, CDR2 SNEGSKA (reference sequence). The junction had 8 bases not matched to a gene; V was cut back by 6 bases and J by 3 bases. This entry belongs to a study of patients and donors after allogeneic stem cell transplantation. TCRdb re-analysed the RT-PCR reads in MiXCR, keeping a single row per CDR3 protein. The data contain approximately 90,000 distinct CDR3 sequences, about 5% of them seen just once; the ten biggest clones take up 2.6%. The TCR was taken from a human donor who was either an allogeneic HSCT recipient or a stem cell or donor lymphocyte infusion donor (not recorded which). It is not recorded whose cells these are; they may come from a transplant donor. The gene calls are TRBV20-1 and TRBJ2-5; 9 nucleotides match TRBD1. The sample was blood, either unsorted or a sorted T cell fraction (not recorded which). In DNA form, the CDR3 reads TGCAGTGCGTTGTCCGGGACAGGGAAAGAGACCCAGTACTTC. Its protein product is CSALSGTGKETQYF.